Below, one T cell receptor beta chain is given with its context. What it recognizes is unknown. Germline and genes here are mouse. The read terminates 1 residue ahead of where the CDR3 ends, so the germline J gene completes it. CDR3 sequences, V/J genes, frequencies and template counts came from survey-depth TCRbeta sequencing. Assay: immunoSEQ multiplex PCR; the TCRdb copy retains only in-frame clones and omits some. The sample records more than 45,000 clones, around 70% being singletons. These data belong to a study of tissue T cells after allogeneic stem cell transplantation. Overall study findings and caveats: The study did not identify alloreactive or antigen-specific tissue TCRs, and some clones might be persisting host cells. TCR repertoires tracked anatomic similarity, regardless of disease or transplant status. Across patients, clones rarely overlapped, yet motif clusters were shared tissue-specifically.

Germline lookup yields CDR1 NSHNY and CDR2 SYGAGN. The CDR3 covers 13 residues. Unmatched junction bases numbered 0, after V lost 4 bases and J lost 2 bases. This clonotype originated in a pool of C57BL/6 mice in good health. V gene TRBV13-1 combines with J gene TRBJ2-5; TRBD2 matches 8 bases. The sequencing input was sorted cells pooled from one or two spleens. Incomplete CDR3 DNA: TGTGCCAGCAGTTGGGGGGGCCAAGACACCCAGTAC. This sequence encodes CASSWGGQDTQY. The full CDR3 reads CASSWGGQDTQYF.